This T cell receptor (beta chain) stems from a study of OX40 agonist ivuxolimab in advanced cancers. Overall study context: The patients' treatment was ivuxolimab, an agonistic anti-OX40 (CD134) antibody. Participants could have had prior anti-PD-1, anti-PD-L1 or anti-CTLA-4 therapy, and less than 45% had some. The study reported partial responses in three patients: one hepatocellular carcinoma, two cutaneous melanoma.

Germline CDR1 reads SQVTM; CDR2 reads ANQGSEA. The CDR3 consists of 11 residues. Trimming pared 4 bases from V and 4 bases from J, leaving 6 bases between. Libraries were prepared by immunoSEQ multiplex PCR; TCRdb keeps only in-frame clonotypes and omits some of them. In the table there are 20,000 or so clones, more than 65% of which are singletons. Comments on this clone: Its specificity is unknown.

Whole-study findings and limits: CD8+ T cells averaged more expanded clones than CD4+.

The sample was CD4+ or CD8+ T cells sorted from blood, taken in a trial of the OX40 agonist ivuxolimab. V and J are TRBV29-1 and TRBJ2-3, with D unclear. The sequence was obtained from an adult with an advanced solid tumor such as melanoma, head and neck, liver or kidney cancer. The CDR3 here is CSVGVSDTQYF. The CDR3 coding sequence is TGCAGCGTTGGCGTGTCAGATACGCAGTATTTT.